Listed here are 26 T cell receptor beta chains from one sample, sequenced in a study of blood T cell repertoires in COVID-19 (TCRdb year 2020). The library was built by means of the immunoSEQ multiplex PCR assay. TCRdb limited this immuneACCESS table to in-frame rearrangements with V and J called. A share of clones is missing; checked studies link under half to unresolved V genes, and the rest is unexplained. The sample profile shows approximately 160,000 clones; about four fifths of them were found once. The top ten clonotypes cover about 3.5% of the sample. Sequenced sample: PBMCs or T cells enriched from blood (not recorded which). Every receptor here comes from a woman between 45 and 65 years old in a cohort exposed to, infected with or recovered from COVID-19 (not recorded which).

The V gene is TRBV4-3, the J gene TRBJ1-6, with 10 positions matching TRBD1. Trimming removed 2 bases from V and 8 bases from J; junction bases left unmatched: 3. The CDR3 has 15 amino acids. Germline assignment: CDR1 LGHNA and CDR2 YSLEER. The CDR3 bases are TGCGCCAGCAGCCAATCCGGGACAGGGGATTCACCCCTCCACTTT. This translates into CASSQSGTGDSPLHF.

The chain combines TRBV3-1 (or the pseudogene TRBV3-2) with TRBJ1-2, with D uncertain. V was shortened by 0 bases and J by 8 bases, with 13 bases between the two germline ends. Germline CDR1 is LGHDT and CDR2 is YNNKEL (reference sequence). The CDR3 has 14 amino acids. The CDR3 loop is CASSQDARVWGYTF. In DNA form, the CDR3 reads TGTGCCAGCAGCCAAGATGCGCGGGTATGGGGCTACACCTTC.

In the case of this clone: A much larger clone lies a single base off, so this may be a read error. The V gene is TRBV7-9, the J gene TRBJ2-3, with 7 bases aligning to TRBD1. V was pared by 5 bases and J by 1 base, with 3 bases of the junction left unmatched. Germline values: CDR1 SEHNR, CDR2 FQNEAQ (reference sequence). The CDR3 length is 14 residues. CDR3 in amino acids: CASSLGQGTDTQYF. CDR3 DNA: TGTGCCAGCAGCCTAGGACAGGGCACAGATACGCAGTATTTT.

CDR3 DNA sequence: TGCAGCGTTGAAGATGCAGGCGGAGGCTATGGCTACACCTTC. Protein product: CSVEDAGGGYGYTF. The chain is built from TRBV29-1 and TRBJ1-2; D is unclear. CDR3 size: 14 residues. The V and J ends lost 0 bases and 4 bases respectively, with 12 bases between them. The germline CDR1 and CDR2 sequences are SQVTM and ANQGSEA.

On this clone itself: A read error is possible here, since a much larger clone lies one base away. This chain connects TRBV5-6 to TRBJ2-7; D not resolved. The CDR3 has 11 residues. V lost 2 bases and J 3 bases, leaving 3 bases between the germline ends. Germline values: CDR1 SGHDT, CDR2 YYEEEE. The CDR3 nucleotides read TGTGCCAGCAGCTTCAACTACGAGCAGTACTTC. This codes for CASSFNYEQYF.

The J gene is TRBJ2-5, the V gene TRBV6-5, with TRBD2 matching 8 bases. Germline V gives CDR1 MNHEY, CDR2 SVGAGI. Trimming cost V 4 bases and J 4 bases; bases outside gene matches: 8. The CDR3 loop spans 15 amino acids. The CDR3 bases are TGTGCCAGCAGTTGGAGGGGACTAGAGGGAGAGACCCAGTACTTC. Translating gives CASSWRGLEGETQYF.

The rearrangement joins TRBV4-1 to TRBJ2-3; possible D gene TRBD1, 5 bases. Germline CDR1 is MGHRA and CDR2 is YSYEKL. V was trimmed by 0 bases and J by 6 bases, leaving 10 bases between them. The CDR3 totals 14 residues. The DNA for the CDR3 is TGCGCCAGCAGCCAAGATGGGGCGGCGGATACGCAGTATTTT. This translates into CASSQDGAADTQYF.

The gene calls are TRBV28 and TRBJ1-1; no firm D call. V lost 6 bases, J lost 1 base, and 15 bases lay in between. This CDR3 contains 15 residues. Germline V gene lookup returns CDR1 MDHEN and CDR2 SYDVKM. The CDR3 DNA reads TGTGCCAGCAGGGCGACTAAGTTGGCGAACACTGAAGCTTTCTTT. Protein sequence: CASRATKLANTEAFF. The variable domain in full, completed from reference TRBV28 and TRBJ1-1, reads DVKVTQSSRYLVKRTGEKVFLECVQDMDHENMFWYRQDPGLGLRLIYFSYDVKMKEKGDIPEGYSVSREKKERFSLILESASTNQTSMYLCASRATKLANTEAFFGQGTRLTVV.

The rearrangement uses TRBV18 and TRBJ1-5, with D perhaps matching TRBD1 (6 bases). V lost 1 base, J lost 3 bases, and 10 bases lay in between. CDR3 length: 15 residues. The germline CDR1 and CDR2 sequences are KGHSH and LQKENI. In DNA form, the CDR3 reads TGTGCCAGCTCACCACTGGCAGGGGACAATCAGCCCCAGCATTTT. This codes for CASSPLAGDNQPQHF.

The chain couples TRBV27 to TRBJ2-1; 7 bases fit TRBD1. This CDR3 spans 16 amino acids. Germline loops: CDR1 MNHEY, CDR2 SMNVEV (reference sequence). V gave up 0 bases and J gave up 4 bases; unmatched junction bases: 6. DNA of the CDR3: TGTGCCAGCAGTTTATCATGGGGACAGAAATACAATGAGCAGTTCTTC. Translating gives CASSLSWGQKYNEQFF.

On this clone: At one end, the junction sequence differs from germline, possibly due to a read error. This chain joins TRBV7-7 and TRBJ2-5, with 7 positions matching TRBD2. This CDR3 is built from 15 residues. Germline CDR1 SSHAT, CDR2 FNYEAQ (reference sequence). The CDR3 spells CASSGTAAIMETQYF. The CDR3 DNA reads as TGTGCTAGCAGCGGGACTGCCGCAATAATGGAGACCCAGTACTTC. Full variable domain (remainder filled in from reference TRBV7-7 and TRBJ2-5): GAGVSQSPRYKVTKRGQDVTLRCDPISSHATLYWYQQALGQGPEFLTYFNYEAQPDKSGLPSDRFSAERPEGSISTLTIQRTEQRDSAMYRCASSGTAAIMETQYFGPGTRLLVL.

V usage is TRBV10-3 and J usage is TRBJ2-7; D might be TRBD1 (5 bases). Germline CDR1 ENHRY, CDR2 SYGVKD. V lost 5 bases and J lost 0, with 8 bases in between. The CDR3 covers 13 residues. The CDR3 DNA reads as TGTGCCATCAGTATACAGGCCTCCTACGAGCAGTACTTC. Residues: CAISIQASYEQYF.

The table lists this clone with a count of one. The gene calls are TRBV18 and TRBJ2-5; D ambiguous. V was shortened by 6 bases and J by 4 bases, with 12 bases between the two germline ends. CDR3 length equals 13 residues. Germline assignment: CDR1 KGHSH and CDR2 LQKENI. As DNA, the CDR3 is TGTGCCAGCTCCCCCTCGGTCGCAGAGACCCAGTACTTC. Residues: CASSPSVAETQYF.

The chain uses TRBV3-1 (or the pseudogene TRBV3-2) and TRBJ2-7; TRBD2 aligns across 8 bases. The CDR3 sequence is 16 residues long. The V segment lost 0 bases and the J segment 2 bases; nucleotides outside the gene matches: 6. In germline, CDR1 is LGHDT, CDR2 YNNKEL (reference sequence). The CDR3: CASSQDVGRGAYEQYF. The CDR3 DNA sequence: TGTGCCAGCAGCCAAGACGTAGGGCGGGGGGCCTACGAGCAGTACTTC.

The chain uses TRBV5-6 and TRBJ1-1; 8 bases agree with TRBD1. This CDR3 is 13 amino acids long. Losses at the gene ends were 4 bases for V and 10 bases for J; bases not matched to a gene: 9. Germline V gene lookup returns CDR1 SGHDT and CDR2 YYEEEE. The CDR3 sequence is CASSLGGQERAFF. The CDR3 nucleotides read TGTGCCAGCAGCCTGGGGGGACAGGAGAGAGCTTTCTTT. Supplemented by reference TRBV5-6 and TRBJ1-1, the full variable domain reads DAGVTQSPTHLIKTRGQQVTLRCSPKSGHDTVSWYQQALGQGPQFIFQYYEEEERQRGNFPDRFSGHQFPNYSSELNVNALLLGDSALYLCASSLGGQERAFFGQGTRLTVV.

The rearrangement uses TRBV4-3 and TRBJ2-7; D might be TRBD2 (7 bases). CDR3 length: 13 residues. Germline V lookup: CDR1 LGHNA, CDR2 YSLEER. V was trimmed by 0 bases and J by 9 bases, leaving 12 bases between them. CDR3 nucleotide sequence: TGCGCCAGCAGCCAAGACGGGGGGCGCGGGCAGTACTTC. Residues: CASSQDGGRGQYF.

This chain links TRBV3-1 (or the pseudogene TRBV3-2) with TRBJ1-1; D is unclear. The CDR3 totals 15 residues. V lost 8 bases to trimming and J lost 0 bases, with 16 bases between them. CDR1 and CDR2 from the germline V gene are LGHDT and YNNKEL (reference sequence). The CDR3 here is CASVREGYLNTEAFF. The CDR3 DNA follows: TGTGCCAGCGTTAGGGAGGGTTATCTGAACACTGAAGCTTTCTTT.

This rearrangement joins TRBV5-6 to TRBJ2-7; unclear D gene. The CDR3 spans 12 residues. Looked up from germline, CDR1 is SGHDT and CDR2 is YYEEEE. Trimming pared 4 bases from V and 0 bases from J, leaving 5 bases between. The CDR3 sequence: CASSAVSYEQYF. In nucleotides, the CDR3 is TGTGCCAGCAGCGCAGTCTCCTACGAGCAGTACTTC.

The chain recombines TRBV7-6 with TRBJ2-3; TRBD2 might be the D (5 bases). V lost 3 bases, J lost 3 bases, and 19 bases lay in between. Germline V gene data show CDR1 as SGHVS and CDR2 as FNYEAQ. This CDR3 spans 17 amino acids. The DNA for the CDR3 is TGTGCCAGCAGCTTTAGGGCCCTAGCTAGTCGTACAGATACGCAGTATTTT. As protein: CASSFRALASRTDTQYF.

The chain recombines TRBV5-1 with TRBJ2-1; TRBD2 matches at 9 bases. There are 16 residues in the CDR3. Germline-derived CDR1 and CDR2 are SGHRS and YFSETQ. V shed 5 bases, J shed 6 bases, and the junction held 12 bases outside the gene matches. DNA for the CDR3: TGCGCCAGCAGTTCGCCGGGACTAGCTATCGTCAATGAGCAGTTCTTC. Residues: CASSSPGLAIVNEQFF.

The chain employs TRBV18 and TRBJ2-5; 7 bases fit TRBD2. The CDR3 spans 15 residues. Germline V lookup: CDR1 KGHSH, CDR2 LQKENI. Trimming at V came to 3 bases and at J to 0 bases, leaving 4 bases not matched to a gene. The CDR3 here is CASSPTGGYQETQYF. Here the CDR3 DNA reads TGTGCCAGCTCACCTACCGGGGGGTACCAAGAGACCCAGTACTTC.

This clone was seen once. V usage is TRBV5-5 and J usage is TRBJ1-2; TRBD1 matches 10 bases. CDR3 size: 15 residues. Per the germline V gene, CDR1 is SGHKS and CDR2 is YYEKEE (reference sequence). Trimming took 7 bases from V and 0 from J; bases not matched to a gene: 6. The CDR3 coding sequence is TGTGCCAGCTCTGGGACAGGGGCTACTAACTATGGCTACACCTTC. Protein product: CASSGTGATNYGYTF.

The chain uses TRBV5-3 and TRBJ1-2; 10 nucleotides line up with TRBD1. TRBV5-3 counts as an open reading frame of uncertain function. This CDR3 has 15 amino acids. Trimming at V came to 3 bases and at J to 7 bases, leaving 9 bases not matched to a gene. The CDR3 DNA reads TGTGCCAGAAGCTCCTGGACAGGGGGGCCAGGTGGCTACACCTTC. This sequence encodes CARSSWTGGPGGYTF.

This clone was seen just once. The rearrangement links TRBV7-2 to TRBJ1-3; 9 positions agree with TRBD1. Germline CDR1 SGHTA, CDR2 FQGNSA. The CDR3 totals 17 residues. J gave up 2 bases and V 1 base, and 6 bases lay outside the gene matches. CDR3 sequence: CASSLVGTGSTGNTIYF. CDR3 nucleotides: TGTGCCAGCAGCTTAGTGGGGACAGGGAGTACTGGAAACACCATATATTTT. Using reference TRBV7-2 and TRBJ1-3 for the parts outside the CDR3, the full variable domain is GAGVSQSPSNKVTEKGKDVELRCDPISGHTALYWYRQSLGQGLEFLIYFQGNSAPDKSGLPSDRFSAERTGGSVSTLTIQRTQQEDSAVYLCASSLVGTGSTGNTIYFGEGSWLTVV.

The CDR3: CASSPRQGPLNEQFF. CDR3 in DNA: TGTGCCAGCAGCCCTCGACAGGGTCCCCTAAATGAGCAGTTCTTC. This rearrangement joins TRBV9 to TRBJ2-1; 7 positions match TRBD1. This CDR3 is built from 15 residues. After removal of 4 bases from V and 7 bases from J, the junction contained 11 bases not matched to a gene. CDR1 SGDLS and CDR2 YYNGEE come from the germline V gene.

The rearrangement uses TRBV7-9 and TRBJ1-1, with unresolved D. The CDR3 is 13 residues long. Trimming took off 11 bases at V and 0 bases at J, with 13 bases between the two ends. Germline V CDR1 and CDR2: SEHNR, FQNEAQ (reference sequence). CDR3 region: CAGSENMNTEAFF. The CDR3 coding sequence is TGTGCCGGATCGGAGAACATGAACACTGAAGCTTTCTTT.